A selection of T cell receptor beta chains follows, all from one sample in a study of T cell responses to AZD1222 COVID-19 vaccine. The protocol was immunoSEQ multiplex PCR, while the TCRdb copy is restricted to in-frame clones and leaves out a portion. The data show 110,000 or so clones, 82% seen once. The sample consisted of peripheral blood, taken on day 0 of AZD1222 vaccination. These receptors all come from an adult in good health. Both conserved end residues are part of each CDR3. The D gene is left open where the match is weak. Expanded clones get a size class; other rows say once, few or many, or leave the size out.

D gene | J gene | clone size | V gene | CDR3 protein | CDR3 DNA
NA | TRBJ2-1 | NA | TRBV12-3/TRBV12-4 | CASSLGVEQFF | TGTGCCAGCAGTTTAGGGGTGGAGCAGTTCTTC
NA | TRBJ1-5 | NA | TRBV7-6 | CASSPSGNQPQHF | TGTGCCAGCAGCCCCAGCGGTAATCAGCCCCAGCATTTT
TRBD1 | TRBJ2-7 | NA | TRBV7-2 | CASSLAGTDSSYEQYF | TGTGCCAGCAGCTTAGCGGGGACAGACAGCTCCTACGAGCAGTACTTC
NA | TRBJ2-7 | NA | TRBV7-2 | CASSLRQGPTYEQYF | TGTGCCAGCAGCTTACGGCAGGGTCCTACCTACGAGCAGTACTTC
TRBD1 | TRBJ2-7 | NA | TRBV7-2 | CASSLGVRDSSYEQYF | TGTGCCAGCAGCTTAGGGGTACGGGACAGCTCCTACGAGCAGTACTTC
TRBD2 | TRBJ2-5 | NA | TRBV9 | CASSVNSGASSETQYF | TGTGCCAGCAGCGTAAATAGCGGGGCTAGCAGTGAGACCCAGTACTTC
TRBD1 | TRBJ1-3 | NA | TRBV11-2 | CASRDRNSGNTIYF | TGTGCCAGCCGGGACAGAAACTCTGGAAACACCATATATTTT
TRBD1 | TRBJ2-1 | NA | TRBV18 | CASSPDRGGTYNEQFF | TGTGCCAGCTCACCGGACAGGGGGGGTACCTACAATGAGCAGTTCTTC
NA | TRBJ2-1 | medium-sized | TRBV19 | CASIPTGWGEQFF | TGTGCCAGTATCCCGACGGGATGGGGTGAGCAGTTCTTC
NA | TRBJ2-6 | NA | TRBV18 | CASSEGTVLSGANVLTF | TGTGCCAGCTCAGAAGGGACGGTTCTCTCTGGGGCCAACGTCCTGACTTTC